Following are 9 T cell receptor beta chains from one sample sequenced in a study of blood T cell repertoires in COVID-19. The protocol was immunoSEQ multiplex PCR, while the TCRdb copy is restricted to in-frame clones and leaves out a portion. This sample yields some 430,000 clones, of which 90% are seen a single time; about 0.63% belongs to the top ten. The sequenced sample was PBMCs or T cells enriched from blood (not recorded which). These receptor sequences come from a man between 18 and 35 years old who had recovered from COVID-19.

V is TRBV5-1 and J is TRBJ1-1; 10 bases line up with TRBD1. The V and J ends lost 2 bases and 4 bases, in that order; junction bases with no gene match: 5. The V gene's germline CDR1 is SGHRS and CDR2 YFSETQ. The CDR3 sequence is 15 residues long. CDR3 region: CASSLGQGDVTEAFF. Written as DNA, the CDR3 is TGCGCCAGCAGCTTAGGACAGGGGGATGTCACTGAAGCTTTCTTT.

The chain uses TRBV18 and TRBJ1-2; 7 nucleotides match TRBD1. Per the germline V gene, CDR1 is KGHSH and CDR2 is LQKENI. The CDR3 length is 13 residues. V gave up 5 bases and J gave up 4 bases; unmatched junction bases: 4. The CDR3 here is CASSATGVYGYTF. CDR3 bases: TGTGCCAGCTCAGCAACAGGGGTCTATGGCTACACCTTC.

The V gene is TRBV30, the J gene TRBJ1-2; 10 nucleotides line up with TRBD1. The CDR3 totals 13 residues. The junction had 2 bases not matched to a gene; V was cut back by 2 bases and J by 5 bases. CDR1 is GTSNPN and CDR2 is SVGIG in the germline V gene (reference sequence). CDR3 DNA: TGTGCCTGGAGTCCGGACAGGGGGTATGGCTACACCTTC. This codes for CAWSPDRGYGYTF.

The V and J genes are TRBV2 and TRBJ2-1; weak D call: TRBD1 (6 bases). The CDR3 consists of 13 residues. Trimming stripped 6 bases from V and 5 bases from J, with 11 bases between. Germline loops: CDR1 SNHLY, CDR2 FYNNEI. The CDR3 reads CASRPDRNNEQFF. The CDR3 region has the DNA TGTGCCAGCAGGCCCGACAGGAACAATGAGCAGTTCTTC.

The rearrangement uses TRBV28 and TRBJ1-1, with D unresolved. The CDR3 extends over 12 amino acids. From germline, CDR1 is MDHEN and CDR2 SYDVKM. The V end was cut by 5 bases, the J end by 4 bases, with 8 bases between. The CDR3 DNA reads as TGTGCCAGCAGTCCCTTCTTCACTGAAGCTTTCTTT. Translating gives CASSPFFTEAFF.

The chain has TRBV2 and TRBJ2-6; a possible D gene is TRBD2 (6 bases). The CDR3 loop spans 16 amino acids. V lost 6 bases, J lost 1 base, and 13 bases lay in between. Germline lookup yields CDR1 SNHLY and CDR2 FYNNEI. DNA of the CDR3: TGTGCCAGCAGCGGGCCTCGGGGGTCTGGGGCCAACGTCCTGACTTTC. Protein sequence: CASSGPRGSGANVLTF.

The rearrangement uses TRBV21-1 and TRBJ2-3; TRBD1, the table's D call, was not compared with the DNA. TRBV21-1 is recorded as a pseudogene. The CDR3 spans 17 residues. In DNA form, the CDR3 reads TGTGCCAGCAGCAAAATTAGCCCCGGACAGGTGCTAGATACGCAGTATTTT. The encoded protein is CASSKISPGQVLDTQYF.

The rearrangement uses TRBV28 and TRBJ2-7, with D unresolved. This CDR3 spans 14 amino acids. Trimming removed 3 bases at V and 4 bases at J, with 13 bases between. Germline values: CDR1 MDHEN, CDR2 SYDVKM. As DNA, the CDR3 is TGTGCCAGCAGTTTGGCGTACAGAACTTACGAGCAGTACTTC. Translation: CASSLAYRTYEQYF.

Only one count was recorded for this clone. The chain carries TRBV3-1 (or the pseudogene TRBV3-2) and TRBJ1-5, with 8 positions matching TRBD1. V lost 4 bases and J lost 5; bases outside the gene matches: 4. The germline V gene has CDR1 LGHDT and CDR2 YNNKEL (reference sequence). The CDR3 runs to 14 residues. This CDR3 is CASSLGQGDQPQHF. The CDR3 nucleotides read TGTGCCAGCAGCCTCGGACAGGGCGATCAGCCCCAGCATTTT.